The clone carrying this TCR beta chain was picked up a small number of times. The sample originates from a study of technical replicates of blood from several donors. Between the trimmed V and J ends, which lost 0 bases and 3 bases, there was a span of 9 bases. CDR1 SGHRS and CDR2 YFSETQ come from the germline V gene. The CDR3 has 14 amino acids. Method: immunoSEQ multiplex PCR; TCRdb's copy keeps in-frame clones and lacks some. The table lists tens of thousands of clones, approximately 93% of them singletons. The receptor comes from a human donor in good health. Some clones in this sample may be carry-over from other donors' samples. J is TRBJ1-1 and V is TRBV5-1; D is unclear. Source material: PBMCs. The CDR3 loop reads CASSLEAGYTEAFF. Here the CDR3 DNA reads TGCGCCAGCAGCTTGGAAGCGGGTTACACTGAAGCTTTCTTT. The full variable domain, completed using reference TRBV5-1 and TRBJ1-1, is KAGVTQTPRYLIKTRGQQVTLSCSPISGHRSVSWYQQTPGQGLQFLFEYFSETQRNKGNFPGRFSGRQFSNSRSEMNVSTLELGDSALYLCASSLEAGYTEAFFGQGTRLTVV.